These 20 T cell receptor beta chains came from one sample sequenced in a study of cytomegalovirus exposure and HLA in healthy donors. PCR employed 60 Vbeta and 13 Jbeta primers. Clones were sequenced by immunoSEQ multiplex PCR, and TCRdb holds only the in-frame ones, with some missing. The sample carries 95,000 to 110,000 clones, about 85% recorded once. The sequenced material came from PBMCs. These TCRs come from a young man in good health and CMV-seronegative.

This chain connects TRBV30 to TRBJ2-5; weak D call: TRBD1 (6 bases). Between the trimmed V and J ends, which lost 3 bases and 5 bases, there was a span of 13 bases. The CDR3 covers 13 residues. Germline V gene sequence: CDR1 GTSNPN, CDR2 SVGIG (reference sequence). DNA of the CDR3: TGTGCCTGGAGAGAAGGGGGTGCGGAGACCCAGTACTTC. It is translated as CAWREGGAETQYF.

The gene calls are TRBV6-1 and TRBJ2-7; TRBD2 might be the D (6 bases). The germline V gene encodes CDR1 MNHNS and CDR2 SASEGT. The CDR3 covers 15 residues. Between the trimmed V and J ends, which lost 4 bases and 6 bases, there was a span of 19 bases. The CDR3, as DNA: TGTGCCAGCAGTGGGGTAGCGGCTCTCCCCGGCGAGCAGTACTTC. It codes for CASSGVAALPGEQYF.

This chain uses TRBV5-1 with TRBJ2-5, with 7 bases matching TRBD2. This CDR3 comprises 16 residues. V shed 4 bases and J 0 bases; nucleotides not matched to a gene: 9. Germline lookup yields CDR1 SGHRS and CDR2 YFSETQ. The CDR3 region is CASSLGLAANQETQYF. CDR3 in DNA: TGCGCCAGCAGCCTAGGGCTAGCGGCAAACCAAGAGACCCAGTACTTC.

The genes are TRBV7-6 and TRBJ2-2; 10 positions match TRBD2. The junction had 20 bases not matched to a gene; V was cut back by 4 bases and J by 3 bases. CDR3 length: 21 residues. Germline lookup yields CDR1 SGHVS and CDR2 FNYEAQ. CDR3 region: CASSYPGGLAGVSSYTGELFF. CDR3 bases: TGTGCCAGCAGCTATCCCGGCGGTCTAGCGGGAGTATCTTCTTACACCGGGGAGCTGTTTTTT.

This chain joins TRBV6-5 and TRBJ2-3, with D possibly TRBD2 on 5 matching bases. Looked up from germline, CDR1 is MNHEY and CDR2 is SVGAGI. This CDR3 region has 15 residues. V gave up 6 bases and J gave up 0 bases, with 13 bases separating them. DNA for the CDR3: TGTGCCAGCAGGTCCCCAAGGACTAGCACAGATACGCAGTATTTT. Protein sequence: CASRSPRTSTDTQYF.

The V call is TRBV10-3, the J call TRBJ2-7; a weak D match, TRBD2 (5 bases). Germline CDR1 is ENHRY and CDR2 is SYGVKD. V was shortened by 2 bases and J by 0 bases, with 8 bases between the two germline ends. The CDR3 spans 14 residues. CDR3 bases: TGTGCCATCAGTGAGCAGCGGCCCTCCTACGAGCAGTACTTC. Its translation is CAISEQRPSYEQYF.

Only a few counts were recorded for this clone. This chain connects TRBV5-4 to TRBJ2-1; 7 bases line up with TRBD2. The CDR3 has 15 residues. Germline loops: CDR1 SGHNT, CDR2 YYREEE (reference sequence). Trimming at V came to 4 bases and at J to 3 bases, leaving 7 bases not matched to a gene. CDR3 residues: CASSHGGENYNEQFF. The CDR3 DNA reads as TGTGCCAGCAGCCATGGGGGGGAGAACTACAATGAGCAGTTCTTC.

This clone was seen just once. The V gene is TRBV28, the J gene TRBJ2-7, with a possible D match to TRBD2 (6 bases). V lost 4 bases and J 6 bases, leaving 16 bases between the germline ends. The CDR3 is 14 amino acids. Germline assignment: CDR1 MDHEN and CDR2 SYDVKM. Here the CDR3 DNA reads TGTGCCAGCAGTTCCGGGGGACGGCGGGGCGAGCAGTACTTC. Translation: CASSSGGRRGEQYF.

The chain has TRBV2 and TRBJ2-6; possible D gene TRBD2, 5 bases. Germline assignment: CDR1 SNHLY and CDR2 FYNNEI. Trimming cost V 10 bases and J 5 bases, with 15 bases left between them. The CDR3 runs 14 residues. CDR3 nucleotides: TGTGCCACCAACCCGGGGAATTGGGCCAACGTCCTGACTTTC. It translates to CATNPGNWANVLTF.

The chain joins TRBV2 to TRBJ2-7; D perhaps matches TRBD2 (6 bases). The CDR3 spans 15 residues. Trimming cost V 6 bases and J 4 bases, with 19 bases left between them. Germline assignment: CDR1 SNHLY and CDR2 FYNNEI. The CDR3 sequence: CASSPGAGGSYEQYF. The CDR3, as DNA: TGTGCCAGCAGCCCCGGAGCTGGGGGGTCTTACGAGCAGTACTTC.

The V call is TRBV20-1, the J call TRBJ2-5; D unresolved. The CDR3 totals 10 residues. The V end lost 4 bases, the J end lost 5 bases, and 5 bases lay between the germline ends. Per the germline V gene, CDR1 is DFQATT and CDR2 is SNEGSKA (reference sequence). Written as DNA, the CDR3 is TGCAGTGCTACCGGGGAGACCCAGTACTTC. Translation: CSATGETQYF.

The rearrangement joins TRBV19 to TRBJ1-2; TRBD1 matches 7 bases. The ends lost 4 bases at V and 7 bases at J; junction bases unmatched: 6. Germline values: CDR1 LNHDA, CDR2 SQIVND (reference sequence). This CDR3 is 13 amino acids long. The CDR3 protein is CASSRQGQGGYTF. In DNA form, the CDR3 reads TGTGCCAGTAGTAGACAGGGACAAGGTGGCTACACCTTC.

The rearrangement uses TRBV4-1 and TRBJ1-5; TRBD1 is a possible D gene (5 bases). V was pared by 0 bases and J by 0 bases, with 12 bases between. Looked up from germline, CDR1 is MGHRA and CDR2 is YSYEKL. The CDR3 loop spans 17 amino acids. CDR3: CASSQDPSGYSNQPQHF. The CDR3, as DNA: TGCGCCAGCAGCCAAGATCCCTCAGGGTATAGCAATCAGCCCCAGCATTTT.

The chain has TRBV5-1 and TRBJ2-3; unclear D gene. The CDR3 consists of 13 residues. CDR1 is SGHRS and CDR2 is YFSETQ in the germline V gene. The germline V and J ends were trimmed by 3 bases and 0 bases, with 5 bases remaining between them. Here the CDR3 DNA reads TGCGCCAGCAGCTCTTCTAGCACAGATACGCAGTATTTT. Its protein product is CASSSSSTDTQYF.

This clone was seen a handful of times. This specimen includes other DNA sequences encoding the same CDR3. This chain links TRBV18 with TRBJ1-4, with D maybe TRBD1 (6 bases). This CDR3 has 15 amino acids. V was shortened by 0 bases and J by 5 bases, with 10 bases between the two germline ends. Germline V CDR1 and CDR2: KGHSH, LQKENI. The CDR3, as DNA: TGTGCCAGCTCACCACCGGGGGCGCCAAATGAAAAACTGTTTTTT. Translation: CASSPPGAPNEKLFF.

The rearrangement joins TRBV6-5 to TRBJ2-2, with D maybe TRBD1 (5 bases). This CDR3 spans 13 amino acids. Germline-derived CDR1 and CDR2 are MNHEY and SVGAGI. V dropped 5 bases and J dropped 4 bases, with 8 bases sitting between them. The CDR3 loop is CASSRTPTGELFF. The CDR3 DNA reads as TGTGCCAGCAGTCGGACACCCACCGGGGAGCTGTTTTTT.

The chain employs TRBV5-5 and TRBJ1-2; 9 positions agree with TRBD1. The V gene end was trimmed by 0 bases and the J gene end by 6 bases; junction bases not matched to a gene: 0. This CDR3 spans 13 amino acids. Germline lookup yields CDR1 SGHKS and CDR2 YYEKEE (reference sequence). The CDR3 is CASSLGTGDGYTF. For the CDR3, the DNA is TGTGCCAGCAGCTTGGGGACAGGGGATGGCTACACCTTC.

The chain couples TRBV11-2 to TRBJ2-1; the match to TRBD1 covers 7 bases. The CDR3 has 12 residues. V lost 5 bases and J lost 7; bases outside the gene matches: 2. The V gene's germline CDR1 is SGHAT and CDR2 FQNNGV. CDR3 in DNA: TGTGCCAGCAGCACCAGGGGGAATGAGCAGTTCTTC. This codes for CASSTRGNEQFF.

V usage is TRBV2 and J usage is TRBJ2-5; TRBD2 matches at 7 bases. CDR1 is SNHLY and CDR2 is FYNNEI in the germline V gene. The CDR3 loop spans 16 amino acids. V dropped 2 bases and J dropped 3; count of bases not matched to a gene: 9. The CDR3 reads CASSEMRGLGKETQYF. CDR3 DNA sequence: TGTGCCAGCAGTGAAATGCGGGGGTTGGGGAAAGAGACCCAGTACTTC.

A remark on this clone: At one boundary the junction diverges from the germline segment, which might be a read error. The chain combines TRBV2 with TRBJ1-2; TRBD1 matches 7 bases. CDR1 SNHLY and CDR2 FYNNEI come from the germline V gene. This CDR3 is built from 15 residues. The CDR3 reads CASSPMRGQSYSYTF. CDR3 coding DNA: TGTGCCAGCAGTCCTATGAGGGGGCAGAGCTATAGCTACACCTTC.